This T cell receptor (beta chain) was identified during a study of shared clonotypes between healthy human individuals. Of note for this clone: No antigen is known for it.

Germline V gives CDR1 WNHNN, CDR2 SYGVQD (reference sequence). The ends were cut back, 3 bases at V and 1 base at J, with 7 bases in the middle. CDR3 length equals 13 residues. Study findings and constraints: Across subsets, estimated richness was generally greater for naive than for memory populations. Shared clonotypes across all four donors exceeded non-shared ones in generation probability. Naive CD4 clonotype sharing across a handful of donors was about 5%.

Libraries were prepared by immunoSEQ multiplex PCR; TCRdb keeps only in-frame clonotypes and omits some of them. The table includes over a million clones, roughly 96% detected once. This receptor was obtained from a man younger than 45 in good health. Sequencing was done on a sample of naive CD4+ T cells sorted from blood. The subset denotes: CD45RA+ positively selected. The V call is TRBV10-1, the J call TRBJ2-7; no clear D. The CDR3 sequence: CASSEAPSYEQYF. Written as DNA, the CDR3 is TGCGCCAGCAGTGAAGCTCCATCCTACGAGCAGTACTTC.